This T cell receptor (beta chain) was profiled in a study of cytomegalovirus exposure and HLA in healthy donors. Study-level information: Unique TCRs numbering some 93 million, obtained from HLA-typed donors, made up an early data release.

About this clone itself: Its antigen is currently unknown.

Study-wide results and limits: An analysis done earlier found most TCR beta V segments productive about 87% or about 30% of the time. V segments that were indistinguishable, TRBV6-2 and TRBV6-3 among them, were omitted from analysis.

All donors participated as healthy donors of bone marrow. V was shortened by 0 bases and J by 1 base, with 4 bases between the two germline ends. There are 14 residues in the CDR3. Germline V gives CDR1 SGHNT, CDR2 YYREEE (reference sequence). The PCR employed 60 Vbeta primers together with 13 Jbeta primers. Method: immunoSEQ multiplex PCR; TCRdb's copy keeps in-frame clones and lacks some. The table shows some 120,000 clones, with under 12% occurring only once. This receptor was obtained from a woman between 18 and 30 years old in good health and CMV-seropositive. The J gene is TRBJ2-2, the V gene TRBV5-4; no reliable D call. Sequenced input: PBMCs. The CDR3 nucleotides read TGTGCCAGCAGCTTGGGGCAGAACACCGGGGAGCTGTTTTTT. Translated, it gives CASSLGQNTGELFF.